Listed below are T cell receptor beta chains from one sample, sequenced in a study of cytomegalovirus exposure and HLA in healthy donors. Produced via immunoSEQ multiplex PCR; TCRdb's table is partial and in-frame only. This sample has some 90,000 clones, with over 70% found just once. Source material: PBMCs. The receptors here all came from a man in his fifties in good health and CMV-seropositive. Both conserved end residues are part of each CDR3. The order of the fields is V gene, D gene, clone size, J gene, CDR3 length, CDR3 DNA, CDR3 protein. A D gene is named only where the DNA matches it firmly. Rows may omit the clone size; those that give it use once, few, many or a size class.

TRBV7-2,TRBD2,few,TRBJ2-1,17,TGTGCCAGCAGCTTTGACCCGGGGACTAGCGGTCGCAATGAGCAGTTCTTC,CASSFDPGTSGRNEQFF
TRBV7-9,.,once,TRBJ2-1,12,TGTTCCAGCAGCTCGCTTAGCGGTGAGCAGTTCTTC,CSSSSLSGEQFF
TRBV7-6,.,.,TRBJ2-1,14,TGTGCCAGCAGCTTAGCAGGGCGGGGCGATGAGCAGTTCTTC,CASSLAGRGDEQFF
TRBV6-1,.,.,TRBJ1-4,15,TGTGCCAGCACCCTTGGGGGGGCATCGAAAGAAAAACTGTTTTTT,CASTLGGASKEKLFF
TRBV18,.,.,TRBJ2-1,18,TGTGCCAGCTCACCTCAAAAAGCGGGCACGGGAGCCTACAATGAGCAGTTCTTC,CASSPQKAGTGAYNEQFF
TRBV11-2,.,.,TRBJ2-7,16,TGTGCCAGCAGCTTAAATGGAGACAGTCTTTTTTACGAGCAGTACTTC,CASSLNGDSLFYEQYF
TRBV7-9,TRBD2,.,TRBJ2-7,19,TGTGCCAGCAGCTCTTATAAACAAGGGACTAGCGGGAGCGGCTACGAGCAGTACTTC,CASSSYKQGTSGSGYEQYF
TRBV19,TRBD1,.,TRBJ1-1,14,TGTGCCAGTACACAGGGGGCGAGTAGCACTGAAGCTTTCTTT,CASTQGASSTEAFF
TRBV10-1,TRBD2,.,TRBJ2-3,17,TGCGCCAGCAGTGAGTTTGGACTAGCGGGAGGGGCCGATACGCAGTATTTT,CASSEFGLAGGADTQYF
TRBV19,.,.,TRBJ2-3,16,TGTGCCAGTAGTATAGCCCCAGGGACGCGGACAGATGGGCAGTATTTT,CASSIAPGTRTDGQYF
TRBV30,.,.,TRBJ1-2,14,TGTGCCTGGAGTGTAGGTGGTCCATCGGGGGGCTACACCTTC,CAWSVGGPSGGYTF
TRBV6-6,TRBD1,.,TRBJ2-7,13,TGTGCCAGTGGACAGGGAACCTCCTACGAGCAGTACTTC,CASGQGTSYEQYF
TRBV19,.,few,TRBJ1-1,14,TGTGCCAGTAGTATGCCCACAGAGAACACTGAAGCTTTCTTT,CASSMPTENTEAFF
TRBV18,.,few,TRBJ1-2,12,TGTGCCAGCTCACAGGGAAGTCGGGATCATGCCTTC,CASSQGSRDHAF
TRBV27,.,.,TRBJ1-5,14,TGTGCCAGCAGGTCCAGGGTCGAGGATCAGCCCCAGCATTTT,CASRSRVEDQPQHF
TRBV29-1,.,.,TRBJ1-1,14,TGCAGCGGCTCCAACGGGGGGCGCTTAACTGAAGCTTTCTTT,CSGSNGGRLTEAFF
TRBV11-2,TRBD1,.,TRBJ1-4,16,TGTGCCAGCAGCTTAGGCACGACAGGGGAAGGGGAAAAACTGTTTTTT,CASSLGTTGEGEKLFF
TRBV7-6,.,.,TRBJ1-1,15,TGTGCCAGCAGCTATTCAGACTCGGGTGTCACTGAAGCTTTCTTT,CASSYSDSGVTEAFF
TRBV29-1,TRBD1,.,TRBJ2-7,13,TGCAGCGTTGAGGGGGACAGCTCCTACGAGCAGTACTTC,CSVEGDSSYEQYF
TRBV19,.,.,TRBJ1-2,13,TGTGCCAGCCAATTGGAGGGGATTGGGCTGTTGGCCTTC,CASQLEGIGLLAF
TRBV27,.,.,TRBJ1-1,12,TGTGCCAGCAGTTTTCTCGGGACTGAAGCTTTCTTT,CASSFLGTEAFF
TRBV5-1,TRBD2,.,TRBJ2-5,15,TGCGCCAGCAGCTTGTCGCTAGCGGGGGTAGAGACCCAGTACTTC,CASSLSLAGVETQYF
TRBV5-5,TRBD1,.,TRBJ1-2,15,TGTGCCAGCACCCCCGGGGGACAGGGGGCTTATGGCTACACCTTC,CASTPGGQGAYGYTF
TRBV2,.,once,TRBJ2-2,12,TGTGCCAGCAGCGAGAGTGCCGGGGAGCTGTTTTTT,CASSESAGELFF
TRBV9,.,few,TRBJ2-7,11,TGTGCCAGCAGCCCCGGCTACGAGCAGTACTTC,CASSPGYEQYF
TRBV5-6,.,once,TRBJ2-3,15,TGTGCCAGCAGCTTACGCGGCAGGGGGGCAGATACGCAGTATTTT,CASSLRGRGADTQYF
TRBV7-7,TRBD1,.,TRBJ1-4,15,TGTGCTAGCAGCAAAGGGACAGCCGCTAATGAAAAACTGTTTTTT,CASSKGTAANEKLFF
TRBV6-1,.,.,TRBJ1-3,16,TGTGCCAGCAGTAAAGGCGGGGGAGTCTCTGGAAACACCATATATTTT,CASSKGGGVSGNTIYF
TRBV13,TRBD1,.,TRBJ2-3,15,TGTGCCAGCAGCTTAGGGTCAGGGGGAACAGATACGCAGTATTTT,CASSLGSGGTDTQYF
TRBV10-3,TRBD1,.,TRBJ2-7,13,TGTGCCATCAGACAGGGGGACTCCTACGAGCAGTACTTC,CAIRQGDSYEQYF
TRBV2,.,.,TRBJ2-7,14,TGTGCCAGCAGTGAAATAACGAGGTCGCACGAGCAGTACTTC,CASSEITRSHEQYF
TRBV7-9,TRBD1,once,TRBJ1-4,15,TGTGCCAGCAGCTTAGGGACAGGGGGGAATGAAAAACTGTTTTTT,CASSLGTGGNEKLFF
TRBV5-1,TRBD2,.,TRBJ2-3,17,TGCGCCAGCAGCTTGTCGAGCGGGAGCGGTAGCACAGATACGCAGTATTTT,CASSLSSGSGSTDTQYF
TRBV19,TRBD1,.,TRBJ2-7,15,TGTGCCAGTAGTGCTACCGGGACAGGAGTGATCGAGCAGTACTTC,CASSATGTGVIEQYF
TRBV6-6,.,.,TRBJ2-3,16,TGTGCCAGCAGCCCGACGGGGGGCGGGAGAGCAGATACGCAGTATTTT,CASSPTGGGRADTQYF
TRBV18,.,.,TRBJ1-2,15,TGTGCCAGCTCACCACCGGGGCAGGGGACCCATGGCTACACCTTC,CASSPPGQGTHGYTF
TRBV5-1,TRBD2,.,TRBJ2-7,15,TGCGCCAGCAGCTTGGTGGCTAGCGGCCTCTACGAGCAGTACTTC,CASSLVASGLYEQYF
TRBV5-1,TRBD1,.,TRBJ2-2,15,TGCGCCAGCAGCACGGACAGGGGCGGTCCCGGGGAGCTGTTTTTT,CASSTDRGGPGELFF
TRBV18,.,.,TRBJ1-4,14,TGTGCCAGCTCACCATCCTCAACTAATGAAAAACTGTTTTTT,CASSPSSTNEKLFF
TRBV5-1,TRBD2,.,TRBJ2-5,16,TGCGCCAGCAGCACCGGACTAGCGGCAGAGGGGGAGACCCAGTACTTC,CASSTGLAAEGETQYF
TRBV2,.,medium-sized,TRBJ2-1,14,TGTGCCAGCAGGGAGACCCGTCCTAAGTCTGAGCAGTTCTTC,CASRETRPKSEQFF
TRBV5-1,TRBD1,.,TRBJ2-1,14,TGCGCCAGCAGCAAGGGACAGGGGGACAATGAGCAGTTCTTC,CASSKGQGDNEQFF
TRBV19,TRBD1,few,TRBJ1-2,15,TGTGCCAGTAGTCCTCGACAGGGCTTGGACTATGGCTACACCTTC,CASSPRQGLDYGYTF